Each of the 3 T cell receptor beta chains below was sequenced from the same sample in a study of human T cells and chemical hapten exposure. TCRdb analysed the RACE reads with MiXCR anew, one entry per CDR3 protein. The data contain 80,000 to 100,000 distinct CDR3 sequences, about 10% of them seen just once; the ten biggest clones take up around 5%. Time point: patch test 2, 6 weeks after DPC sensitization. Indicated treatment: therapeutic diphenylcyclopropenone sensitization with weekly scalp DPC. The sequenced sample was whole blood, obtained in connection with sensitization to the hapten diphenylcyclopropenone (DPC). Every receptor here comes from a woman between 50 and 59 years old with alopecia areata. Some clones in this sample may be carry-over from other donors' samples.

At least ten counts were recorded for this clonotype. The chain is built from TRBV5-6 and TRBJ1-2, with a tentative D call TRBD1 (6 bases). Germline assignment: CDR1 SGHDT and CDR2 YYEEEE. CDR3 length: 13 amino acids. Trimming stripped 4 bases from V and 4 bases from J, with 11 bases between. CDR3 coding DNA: TGTGCCAGCAGCCTGGACAGCGGCTATGGCTACACCTTC. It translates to CASSLDSGYGYTF.

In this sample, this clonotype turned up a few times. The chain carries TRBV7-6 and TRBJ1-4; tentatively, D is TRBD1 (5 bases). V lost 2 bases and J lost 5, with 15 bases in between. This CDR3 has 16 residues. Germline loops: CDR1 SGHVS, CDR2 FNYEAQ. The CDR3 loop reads CASSLIPGLKNEKLFF. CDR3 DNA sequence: TGTGCCAGCAGCTTAATCCCGGGACTGAAGAATGAAAAACTGTTTTTT.

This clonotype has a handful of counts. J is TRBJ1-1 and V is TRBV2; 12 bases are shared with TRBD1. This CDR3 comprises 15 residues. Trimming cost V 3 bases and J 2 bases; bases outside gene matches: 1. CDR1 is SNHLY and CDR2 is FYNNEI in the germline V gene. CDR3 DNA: TGTGCCAGCAGTGAGGGACAGGGGGCCAACACTGAAGCTTTCTTT. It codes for CASSEGQGANTEAFF.